Listed here are 21 T cell receptor beta chains from one sample, sequenced in a study of early T cells in non-severe SARS-CoV-2 infection. One entry per CDR3 protein, called by TCRdb with MiXCR from the 5' RACE reads. The data hold around 100,000 distinct CDR3 sequences, with about 12% observed a single time. The sequencing input was whole blood. The source of these receptors is an adult who was a healthcare worker with PCR-confirmed SARS-CoV-2 infection or an uninfected control (not recorded which).

This clonotype was seen repeatedly, ten times or more. The chain has TRBV20-1 and TRBJ2-2; unclear D gene. Trimming removed 3 bases from V and 7 bases from J, with 6 bases in between. Looked up from germline, CDR1 is DFQATT and CDR2 is SNEGSKA (reference sequence). The CDR3 has 11 amino acids. CDR3 sequence reads: CSARVNGELFF. The CDR3 DNA reads TGCAGTGCTAGGGTTAACGGGGAGCTGTTTTTT.

This clonotype showed up just a few times. The chain combines TRBV7-9 with TRBJ1-5, with D unresolved. Germline V gene lookup returns CDR1 SEHNR and CDR2 FQNEAQ (reference sequence). The CDR3 has 14 residues. With 1 base removed from V and 6 bases from J, the gap between germline ends came to 10 bases. The chain's CDR3 is CASSLDAGGQPQHF. In DNA form, the CDR3 reads TGTGCCAGCAGCTTAGATGCGGGAGGTCAGCCCCAGCATTTT.

There are many counts of this clonotype. V gene TRBV11-2 combines with J gene TRBJ2-3; D is unclear. Germline loops: CDR1 SGHAT, CDR2 FQNNGV. V was cut by 5 bases and J by 6 bases, with 18 bases left in between. The CDR3 sequence is 15 residues long. The chain's CDR3 is CASSQVWPSLDTQYF. CDR3 nucleotide sequence: TGTGCCAGCAGCCAAGTTTGGCCCTCCCTGGATACGCAGTATTTT.

This clonotype was detected many times. The chain uses TRBV12-3 or TRBV12-4 and TRBJ2-3; 7 positions match TRBD2. V lost 4 bases to trimming and J lost 8 bases; unmatched junction nucleotides: 0. The CDR3 is 11 residues long. CDR3 bases: TGTGCCAGCAGTTCGGGGGGTACGCAGTATTTT. Its translation is CASSSGGTQYF.

This clonotype was seen ten or more times. V usage is TRBV13 and J usage is TRBJ2-5; no reliable D call. The CDR3 consists of 14 residues. CDR1 and CDR2 from the germline V gene are PRHDT and FYEKMQ (reference sequence). V lost 0 bases and J 2 bases, leaving 7 bases between the germline ends. The CDR3 spells CASSLGLDQETQYF. The CDR3 nucleotides read TGTGCCAGCAGCTTAGGCCTTGATCAAGAGACCCAGTACTTC. Full variable domain (missing parts from reference TRBV13 and TRBJ2-5): AAGVIQSPRHLIKEKRETATLKCYPIPRHDTVYWYQQGPGQDPQFLISFYEKMQSDKGSIPDRFSAQQFSDYHSELNMSSLELGDSALYFCASSLGLDQETQYFGPGTRLLVL.

This clonotype counts as medium-sized. The chain is built from TRBV29-1 and TRBJ2-7; 8 nucleotides align to TRBD2. The CDR3 is 15 residues long. Germline V gene lookup returns CDR1 SQVTM and CDR2 ANQGSEA. V shed 4 bases and J 5 bases; nucleotides not matched to a gene: 13. Written as DNA, the CDR3 is TGCAGCGTTGGAAGCCCTGCCAGCGGGAGCAACGAGCAGTACTTC. It codes for CSVGSPASGSNEQYF.

This clonotype was counted many times. The chain links TRBV5-1 to TRBJ1-6, with 9 bases aligning to TRBD1. Germline CDR1 SGHRS, CDR2 YFSETQ. Unmatched junction bases numbered 5, after V lost 0 bases and J lost 10 bases. CDR3 size: 15 residues. The CDR3 spells CASSLAGTGRSPLHF. The CDR3, as DNA: TGCGCCAGCAGCTTGGCTGGGACAGGGAGGTCACCCCTCCACTTT.

This chain connects TRBV29-1 to TRBJ1-4; maybe TRBD1 (6 bases). In germline, CDR1 is SQVTM, CDR2 ANQGSEA. The CDR3 has 14 residues. V dropped 7 bases and J dropped 10 bases, with 22 bases sitting between them. The CDR3 DNA is TGCAGCGGATTATCGACAGGAGGGTTCGGAAAACTGTTTTTT. Its translation is CSGLSTGGFGKLFF. Variable domain in full (rest from reference TRBV29-1 and TRBJ1-4): SAVISQKPSRDICQRGTSLTIQCQVDSQVTMMFWYRQQPGQSLTLIATANQGSEATYESGFVIDKFPISRPNLTFSTLTVSNMSPEDSSIYLCSGLSTGGFGKLFFGSGTQLSVL.

This clonotype has at least ten counts. The chain links TRBV20-1 to TRBJ2-1; TRBD2 agrees at 8 bases. The CDR3 has 12 residues. From germline, CDR1 is DFQATT and CDR2 SNEGSKA (reference sequence). With 0 bases clipped from V and 12 bases from J, the junction kept 4 bases outside the gene matches. The CDR3 region is CSARDPAGGQFF. For the CDR3, the DNA is TGCAGTGCTAGAGATCCCGCGGGGGGGCAGTTCTTC.

This clonotype was seen ten or more times. The chain has TRBV28 and TRBJ1-6, with a weak D call TRBD1 (6 bases). The V gene's germline CDR1 is MDHEN and CDR2 SYDVKM. This CDR3 comprises 15 residues. V lost 5 bases, J lost 8 bases, and 16 bases lay in between. Here the CDR3 reads CASSPSGAGDSPLHF. In nucleotides, the CDR3 is TGTGCCAGCAGTCCCTCAGGGGCGGGCGATTCACCCCTCCACTTT.

This clonotype was observed many times. The genes are TRBV5-1 and TRBJ2-2; D gene ambiguous. Trimming pared 1 base from V and 5 bases from J, leaving 9 bases between. The CDR3 is 14 amino acids. Per germline, CDR1 SGHRS and CDR2 YFSETQ. The CDR3 DNA reads TGCGCCAGCAGCTTGCAGCTAGGTACCGGGGAGCTGTTTTTT. It yields the protein CASSLQLGTGELFF.

The table lists this clonotype with many counts. The DNA of the CDR3 is TGTGCCAGCAGTTTTGCGGGAGTCACCAATACTGAAGCTTTCTTT. It specifies CASSFAGVTNTEAFF. The V and J genes are TRBV28 and TRBJ1-1, with D unclear. V was trimmed by 3 bases and J by 5 bases, leaving 16 bases between them. Germline values: CDR1 MDHEN, CDR2 SYDVKM. The CDR3 extends over 15 amino acids.

The chain links TRBV5-1 to TRBJ2-3; 10 positions match TRBD2. With 2 bases clipped from V and 2 bases from J, the junction kept 2 bases outside the gene matches. Germline V gene lookup returns CDR1 SGHRS and CDR2 YFSETQ. CDR3 size: 15 residues. The CDR3, as DNA: TGCGCCAGCAGCTTAACTAGCGGGGCCACAGATACGCAGTATTTT. Protein sequence: CASSLTSGATDTQYF.

The DNA for the CDR3 is TGCAGCGTATTTACCTCCACAGATACGCAGTATTTT. This encodes CSVFTSTDTQYF. The chain is built from TRBV29-1 and TRBJ2-3; no reliable D call. This CDR3 has 12 residues. Trimming cost V 6 bases and J 2 bases, with 9 bases left between them. Germline V gene lookup returns CDR1 SQVTM and CDR2 ANQGSEA.

A few counts support this clonotype. This chain uses TRBV6-5 with TRBJ2-5, with D unresolved. The CDR3 spans 13 residues. V shed 2 bases and J shed 5 bases, with 9 bases lying between them. CDR1 is MNHEY, CDR2 SVGAGI, per germline. The CDR3 region has the DNA TGTGCCAGCAGTTACCCGGAGTCGGAGACCCAGTACTTC. Protein product: CASSYPESETQYF.

This clonotype was recorded at least ten times. The V call is TRBV6-4, the J call TRBJ1-6, with D perhaps TRBD1 (6 bases). This CDR3 comprises 13 residues. V was shortened by 4 bases and J by 13 bases, with 14 bases between the two germline ends. Germline CDR1 and CDR2: MRHNA and SNTAGT. This chain's CDR3 is CASSGQAGDPLHF. CDR3 DNA sequence: TGTGCCAGCAGTGGACAGGCTGGAGACCCCCTCCACTTT.

There are many counts of this clonotype. The V and J genes are TRBV6-2 or TRBV6-3 and TRBJ2-1; 11 nucleotides line up with TRBD2. In germline, CDR1 is MNHEY, CDR2 SVGEGT. The J segment lost 9 bases and the V segment lost 0 bases, leaving 16 bases of the junction unmatched. The CDR3 runs 19 residues. The CDR3, as DNA: TGTGCCAGCAGTTACTCGTTTGGGACTAGCGGCGCCCGGAAGAGTGAGCAGTTCTTC. Translated, it gives CASSYSFGTSGARKSEQFF.

This clonotype appeared a few times. J is TRBJ2-1 and V is TRBV3-1; 8 bases fit TRBD2. Trimming took 0 bases from V and 2 from J; bases not matched to a gene: 15. Germline V gene sequence: CDR1 LGHDT, CDR2 YNNKEL (reference sequence). The CDR3 extends over 20 amino acids. CDR3 sequence (DNA): TGTGCCAGCAGCCAAGATAGAGACCAATTCGGGAGGGGAACCTACAATGAGCAGTTCTTC. This codes for CASSQDRDQFGRGTYNEQFF.

The CDR3 sequence: CASSLVSAYEQYF. The CDR3 DNA follows: TGTGCCAGCAGCTTAGTTAGCGCATACGAGCAGTACTTC. The gene calls are TRBV7-2 and TRBJ2-7; tentative D call: TRBD2 (5 bases). The CDR3 length is 13 residues. Germline CDR1 reads SGHTA; CDR2 reads FQGNSA. The V end was cut by 1 base, the J end by 4 bases, with 8 bases between. Together with reference TRBV7-2 and TRBJ2-7, the CDR3 gives the full variable domain: GAGVSQSPSNKVTEKGKDVELRCDPISGHTALYWYRQSLGQGLEFLIYFQGNSAPDKSGLPSDRFSAERTGGSVSTLTIQRTQQEDSAVYLCASSLVSAYEQYFGPGTRLTVT.

The J gene is TRBJ2-5, the V gene TRBV11-2; D remains ambiguous. The V gene lost 5 bases and the J gene lost 1 base, with 17 bases spanning the gap. Germline V CDR1 and CDR2: SGHAT, FQNNGV. This CDR3 comprises 16 residues. The CDR3 bases are TGTGCCAGCAGCCAGCCTCTCCCAGCGACCCAAGAGACCCAGTACTTC. Amino acid sequence: CASSQPLPATQETQYF.

This clonotype was seen ten or more times. The gene calls are TRBV6-6 and TRBJ2-1; D is perhaps TRBD2 (5 bases). Germline values: CDR1 MNHNY, CDR2 SVGAGI (reference sequence). This CDR3 region has 13 residues. The V and J ends lost 2 bases and 6 bases respectively, with 8 bases between them. The CDR3 protein is CASSYASFNEQFF. For the CDR3, the DNA is TGTGCCAGCAGTTACGCTAGCTTCAATGAGCAGTTCTTC.